These 30 T cell receptor beta chains originate from one sample sequenced in a study of T cell changes during pregnancy in multiple sclerosis (dated by TCRdb to about 2019). Libraries were constructed by the immunoSEQ multiplex PCR assay. Drawn from immuneACCESS, this table holds only the in-frame rearrangements with V and J called that TCRdb kept. Clones are partly lost; checked studies trace under half to an unresolved V gene and leave the rest unexplained. For this sample the table gives 65,000 to 85,000 clones, of which roughly nine tenths were detected only once. The ten most abundant clones make up 9% to 9.5% of the sample. The specimen comprised peripheral blood, sampled after pregnancy. All receptors derive from a female donor in good health, enrolled as a control in a pregnancy study.

The rearrangement links TRBV11-2 to TRBJ1-1; TRBD1 matches 9 bases. J lost 2 bases, V lost 4 bases, and 8 bases had no gene match. The CDR3 covers 16 residues. CDR1 and CDR2 (germline): SGHAT, FQNNGV. CDR3 residues: CASSSIGQGINTEAFF. Written as DNA, the CDR3 is TGTGCCAGCAGCTCCATAGGACAGGGGATTAACACTGAAGCTTTCTTT.

This clone was seen more than once but under ten times. The gene calls are TRBV29-1 and TRBJ2-3; D call uncertain. V was clipped by 7 bases and J by 4 bases, with 12 bases between them. Germline CDR1 SQVTM, CDR2 ANQGSEA. This CDR3 spans 12 amino acids. In DNA form, the CDR3 reads TGCAGCGCCCCGATGGGCTCAGATACGCAGTATTTT. The encoded protein is CSAPMGSDTQYF.

V is TRBV10-2 and J is TRBJ2-2; D unclear. CDR3 size: 11 residues. The germline V gene has CDR1 WSHSY and CDR2 SAAADI. V lost 6 bases to trimming and J lost 5 bases, with 4 bases between them. The DNA for the CDR3 is TGCGCCAGCAGCCCTACCGGGGAGCTGTTTTTT. It specifies CASSPTGELFF.

This chain connects TRBV19 to TRBJ2-1, with TRBD1 identical over 8 bases. J lost 12 bases, V lost 5 bases, and 6 bases had no gene match. The CDR3 has 12 residues. Germline values: CDR1 LNHDA, CDR2 SQIVND (reference sequence). CDR3 coding DNA: TGTGCCAGTAGTTCCCAGGGGGCCGGGCAGTTCTTC. Translating gives CASSSQGAGQFF.

The V gene is TRBV7-9, the J gene TRBJ2-2, with D maybe TRBD2 (5 bases). Germline CDR1 and CDR2: SEHNR and FQNEAQ (reference sequence). The CDR3 runs 16 residues. The V gene lost 3 bases and the J gene lost 5 bases, with 16 bases spanning the gap. The CDR3 region has the DNA TGTGCCAGCAGCTTTGGTAGGACTCTCAGTACCGGGGAGCTGTTTTTT. Protein sequence: CASSFGRTLSTGELFF.

The genes are TRBV9 and TRBJ2-3; no definite D call. Trimming removed 1 base at V and 2 bases at J, with 11 bases between. The CDR3 covers 15 residues. The germline gives CDR1 SGDLS, CDR2 YYNGEE. The CDR3 sequence is CASSVSPQATDTQYF. The CDR3, as DNA: TGTGCCAGCAGCGTATCCCCCCAGGCCACAGATACGCAGTATTTT.

The chain is built from TRBV25-1 and TRBJ1-1, with 8 bases matching TRBD1. V trimming: 4 bases; J trimming: 6 bases; junction bases outside the gene matches: 7. Germline V gene sequence: CDR1 MGHDK, CDR2 SYGVNS. This CDR3 is 14 amino acids long. This CDR3 is CASSVGQVHAEAFF. The CDR3 bases are TGTGCCAGCAGTGTGGGACAGGTTCACGCTGAAGCTTTCTTT.

The rearrangement links TRBV18 to TRBJ1-3; 7 bases align to TRBD1. V gave up 3 bases and J gave up 0 bases; unmatched junction bases: 8. Germline CDR1 and CDR2: KGHSH and LQKENI. This CDR3 spans 17 amino acids. CDR3 nucleotides: TGTGCCAGCTCACCCCAGGGACAGACTCTCTCTGGAAACACCATATATTTT. Amino acid sequence: CASSPQGQTLSGNTIYF.

CDR3: CASTALGGRTEAFF. CDR3 bases: TGTGCCAGCACCGCACTGGGGGGTCGGACTGAAGCTTTCTTT. The rearrangement uses TRBV6-5 and TRBJ1-1; the D gene is possibly TRBD1 (5 bases). There are 14 residues in the CDR3. V dropped 7 bases and J dropped 5 bases, with 17 bases sitting between them. The germline V gene encodes CDR1 MNHEY and CDR2 SVGAGI.

The genes are TRBV11-3 and TRBJ2-5; no firm D call. Germline lookup yields CDR1 SGHNT and CDR2 YENEEA. The CDR3 totals 11 residues. With 5 bases removed from V and 4 bases from J, the gap between germline ends came to 5 bases. Here the CDR3 reads CASSRRETQYF. The CDR3 DNA sequence: TGTGCCAGCAGCCGTCGAGAGACCCAGTACTTC.

The chain recombines TRBV20-1 with TRBJ1-2; D not certain. This CDR3 spans 11 amino acids. The germline gives CDR1 DFQATT, CDR2 SNEGSKA (reference sequence). V was trimmed by 3 bases and J by 8 bases, leaving 10 bases between them. In DNA, the CDR3 is TGCAGTGCTAGGCATGGTGAGGGCTACACCTTC. Protein: CSARHGEGYTF.

The chain carries TRBV6-1 and TRBJ2-7; TRBD2 might be the D (5 bases). The V end was cut by 6 bases, the J end by 4 bases, with 10 bases between. CDR3 length: 12 residues. Germline V gives CDR1 MNHNS, CDR2 SASEGT. The CDR3 region is CASRPSGYEQYF. CDR3 in DNA: TGTGCCAGCAGACCTTCGGGGTACGAGCAGTACTTC.

The V gene is TRBV6-5, the J gene TRBJ1-2; D gene unclear. Germline V gene lookup returns CDR1 MNHEY and CDR2 SVGAGI. The CDR3 contains 15 residues. Trimming removed 0 bases at V and 8 bases at J, with 16 bases between. CDR3 DNA sequence: TGTGCCAGCAGTTACTCGTCTAACGGTCAGGCGGGCTACACCTTC. Amino acid sequence: CASSYSSNGQAGYTF.

The rearrangement joins TRBV30 to TRBJ1-1, with no clear D. The ends were cut back, 5 bases at V and 7 bases at J, with 8 bases in the middle. CDR1 GTSNPN and CDR2 SVGIG come from the germline V gene (reference sequence). The CDR3 runs to 10 residues. The CDR3 here is CAWERVEAFF. CDR3 DNA sequence: TGTGCCTGGGAACGGGTTGAAGCTTTCTTT.

This sequence joins TRBV27 and TRBJ1-2; 9 nucleotides match TRBD1. After removal of 6 bases from V and 7 bases from J, the junction contained 6 bases not matched to a gene. Looked up from germline, CDR1 is MNHEY and CDR2 is SMNVEV (reference sequence). The CDR3 sequence is 13 residues long. In nucleotides, the CDR3 is TGTGCCAGCAGCCCGGACAGGGGTTCTGGCTACACCTTC. It translates to CASSPDRGSGYTF.

The chain has TRBV9 and TRBJ2-2; 10 bases agree with TRBD2. The CDR3 is 17 residues long. With V trimmed by 3 bases and J by 5 bases, 10 bases remained unmatched. CDR1 and CDR2 from the germline V gene are SGDLS and YYNGEE. DNA for the CDR3: TGTGCCAGCAGCGCCTTAGGACTAGCGGACAATACCGGGGAGCTGTTTTTT. This gives the protein CASSALGLADNTGELFF.

V usage is TRBV11-2 and J usage is TRBJ1-1; 9 positions agree with TRBD1. The CDR3 runs to 16 residues. V dropped 0 bases and J dropped 3; count of bases not matched to a gene: 5. Germline lookup yields CDR1 SGHAT and CDR2 FQNNGV. The DNA of the CDR3 is TGTGCCAGCAGCTTAGAAGGGGACAGGGATGACACTGAAGCTTTCTTT. Its protein is CASSLEGDRDDTEAFF.

The gene calls are TRBV19 and TRBJ2-7; the match to TRBD2 covers 11 bases. The germline V gene has CDR1 LNHDA and CDR2 SQIVND (reference sequence). The CDR3 extends over 15 amino acids. J lost 4 bases, V lost 5 bases, and 7 bases had no gene match. CDR3 protein: CASSLGSGGAYEQYF. The CDR3 DNA follows: TGTGCCAGTAGTCTCGGTAGCGGGGGGGCTTACGAGCAGTACTTC.

The rearrangement links TRBV27 to TRBJ2-3; 7 positions match TRBD2. Germline V gene data show CDR1 as MNHEY and CDR2 as SMNVEV (reference sequence). Unmatched junction bases numbered 3, after V lost 4 bases and J lost 2 bases. The CDR3 consists of 14 residues. In DNA, the CDR3 is TGTGCCAGCAGTTCTAGCGGATACACAGATACGCAGTATTTT. Its protein is CASSSSGYTDTQYF.

The sample holds one count of this clone. The chain has TRBV27 and TRBJ2-5, with D maybe TRBD1 (5 bases). Trimming took off 6 bases at V and 0 bases at J, with 14 bases between the two ends. In germline, CDR1 is MNHEY, CDR2 SMNVEV (reference sequence). The CDR3 is 15 amino acids. In nucleotides, the CDR3 is TGTGCCAGCAGAGGACATACAGTCGACCAAGAGACCCAGTACTTC. Protein sequence: CASRGHTVDQETQYF.

The chain combines TRBV12-5 with TRBJ1-1; D is perhaps TRBD1 (6 bases). There are 14 residues in the CDR3. Germline CDR1 reads LGHNT; CDR2 reads FRNRAP. The V gene lost 1 base and the J gene lost 4 bases, with 10 bases spanning the gap. CDR3 loop: CASGLDGRGTEAFF. The CDR3, as DNA: TGTGCTAGTGGTTTGGATGGCAGGGGCACTGAAGCTTTCTTT.

The gene calls are TRBV2 and TRBJ1-4; a possible D gene is TRBD1 (5 bases). The V end was cut by 5 bases, the J end by 5 bases, with 18 bases between. The CDR3 contains 16 residues. Looked up from germline, CDR1 is SNHLY and CDR2 is FYNNEI. Here the CDR3 reads CASSPEAPGVNEKLFF. Here the CDR3 DNA reads TGTGCCAGCAGTCCCGAGGCCCCGGGGGTAAATGAAAAACTGTTTTTT.

The V gene is TRBV9, the J gene TRBJ1-1; no clear D. The CDR3 sequence is 15 residues long. The V gene's germline CDR1 is SGDLS and CDR2 YYNGEE. With 4 bases removed from V and 0 bases from J, the gap between germline ends came to 13 bases. The CDR3 nucleotides are TGTGCCAGCAGCCCCCTTTTGACAATGAACACTGAAGCTTTCTTT. Its translation: CASSPLLTMNTEAFF.

The chain carries TRBV6-5 and TRBJ1-5; 7 bases agree with TRBD1. V trimming: 6 bases; J trimming: 0 bases; junction bases outside the gene matches: 5. CDR1 MNHEY and CDR2 SVGAGI come from the germline V gene. This CDR3 comprises 15 residues. CDR3 nucleotide sequence: TGTGCCAGCAGGAGACAGGGAGGTAGCAATCAGCCCCAGCATTTT. Its translation: CASRRQGGSNQPQHF.

This rearrangement joins TRBV5-1 to TRBJ2-3, with a possible D match to TRBD2 (6 bases). The CDR3 loop spans 15 amino acids. Looked up from germline, CDR1 is SGHRS and CDR2 is YFSETQ. V lost 0 bases and J lost 4, with 12 bases in between. The CDR3: CASSLASVGSDTQYF. The CDR3 DNA follows: TGCGCCAGCAGCTTGGCTAGCGTGGGATCAGATACGCAGTATTTT.

The CDR3 nucleotides are TGTGCCAGTAGTTCACCCGGGACAGGGAGGTCAATTGGGCAGTTCTTC. Translated, it gives CASSSPGTGRSIGQFF. The genes are TRBV19 and TRBJ2-1; 9 positions match TRBD1. The trim removed 5 bases at V and 12 bases at J, leaving 17 bases unmatched. Per germline, CDR1 LNHDA and CDR2 SQIVND (reference sequence). The CDR3 is made up of 16 amino acids.

The chain has TRBV4-1 and TRBJ2-3; D gene ambiguous. The CDR3 has 17 amino acids. With 1 base removed from V and 0 bases from J, the gap between germline ends came to 14 bases. Germline assignment: CDR1 MGHRA and CDR2 YSYEKL. The CDR3 loop reads CASSQVDSPLSTDTQYF. The CDR3 DNA follows: TGCGCCAGCAGCCAAGTTGATAGCCCCCTTAGCACAGATACGCAGTATTTT.

The CDR3 sequence: CAWAPGHQNEKLFF. For the CDR3, the DNA is TGTGCCTGGGCTCCGGGACACCAAAATGAAAAACTGTTTTTT. The chain combines TRBV30 with TRBJ1-4; weak D call: TRBD1 (6 bases). Per germline, CDR1 GTSNPN and CDR2 SVGIG (reference sequence). V was shortened by 5 bases and J by 5 bases, with 15 bases between the two germline ends. This CDR3 is 14 amino acids long.

This clone was seen a handful of times. The chain employs TRBV7-8 and TRBJ1-1; D perhaps matches TRBD1 (5 bases). CDR3 length: 15 amino acids. Trimming took off 3 bases at V and 0 bases at J, with 11 bases between the two ends. CDR1 and CDR2 (germline): SGHVS, FQNEAQ. The CDR3 coding sequence is TGTGCCAGCAGCTTCGGGAGGGGATTGAACACTGAAGCTTTCTTT. Translating it yields CASSFGRGLNTEAFF.

The genes are TRBV5-4 and TRBJ2-2, with 8 bases fitting TRBD2. Germline CDR1 reads SGHNT; CDR2 reads YYREEE (reference sequence). The CDR3 has 14 residues. V trimming: 10 bases; J trimming: 7 bases; junction bases outside the gene matches: 12. The CDR3 DNA is TGTGCCGGCGCTCGGGGGGGGCTCGGCGGGGAGCTGTTTTTT. Translated: CAGARGGLGGELFF.